The present T cell receptor beta chain was sequenced within a study of technical replicates of blood from several donors. This table comes from immunoSEQ multiplex PCR, and its TCRdb copy is limited to in-frame clones, with some not included. In the table there are around 60,000 clones, about 92% of which are singletons. Germline V gene lookup returns CDR1 SEHNR and CDR2 FQNEAQ (reference sequence). The CDR3 runs to 15 residues. Losses at the gene ends were 2 bases for V and 2 bases for J; bases not matched to a gene: 5. Sequenced sample: PBMCs. The receptor was derived from a human donor in good health. Some clones in this sample may be carry-over from other donors' samples. The rearrangement links TRBV7-9 to TRBJ2-5, with 7 nucleotides matching TRBD2. The CDR3 loop reads CASSLFSGPQETQYF. In DNA, the CDR3 is TGTGCCAGCAGCTTATTTAGCGGGCCTCAAGAGACCCAGTACTTC.